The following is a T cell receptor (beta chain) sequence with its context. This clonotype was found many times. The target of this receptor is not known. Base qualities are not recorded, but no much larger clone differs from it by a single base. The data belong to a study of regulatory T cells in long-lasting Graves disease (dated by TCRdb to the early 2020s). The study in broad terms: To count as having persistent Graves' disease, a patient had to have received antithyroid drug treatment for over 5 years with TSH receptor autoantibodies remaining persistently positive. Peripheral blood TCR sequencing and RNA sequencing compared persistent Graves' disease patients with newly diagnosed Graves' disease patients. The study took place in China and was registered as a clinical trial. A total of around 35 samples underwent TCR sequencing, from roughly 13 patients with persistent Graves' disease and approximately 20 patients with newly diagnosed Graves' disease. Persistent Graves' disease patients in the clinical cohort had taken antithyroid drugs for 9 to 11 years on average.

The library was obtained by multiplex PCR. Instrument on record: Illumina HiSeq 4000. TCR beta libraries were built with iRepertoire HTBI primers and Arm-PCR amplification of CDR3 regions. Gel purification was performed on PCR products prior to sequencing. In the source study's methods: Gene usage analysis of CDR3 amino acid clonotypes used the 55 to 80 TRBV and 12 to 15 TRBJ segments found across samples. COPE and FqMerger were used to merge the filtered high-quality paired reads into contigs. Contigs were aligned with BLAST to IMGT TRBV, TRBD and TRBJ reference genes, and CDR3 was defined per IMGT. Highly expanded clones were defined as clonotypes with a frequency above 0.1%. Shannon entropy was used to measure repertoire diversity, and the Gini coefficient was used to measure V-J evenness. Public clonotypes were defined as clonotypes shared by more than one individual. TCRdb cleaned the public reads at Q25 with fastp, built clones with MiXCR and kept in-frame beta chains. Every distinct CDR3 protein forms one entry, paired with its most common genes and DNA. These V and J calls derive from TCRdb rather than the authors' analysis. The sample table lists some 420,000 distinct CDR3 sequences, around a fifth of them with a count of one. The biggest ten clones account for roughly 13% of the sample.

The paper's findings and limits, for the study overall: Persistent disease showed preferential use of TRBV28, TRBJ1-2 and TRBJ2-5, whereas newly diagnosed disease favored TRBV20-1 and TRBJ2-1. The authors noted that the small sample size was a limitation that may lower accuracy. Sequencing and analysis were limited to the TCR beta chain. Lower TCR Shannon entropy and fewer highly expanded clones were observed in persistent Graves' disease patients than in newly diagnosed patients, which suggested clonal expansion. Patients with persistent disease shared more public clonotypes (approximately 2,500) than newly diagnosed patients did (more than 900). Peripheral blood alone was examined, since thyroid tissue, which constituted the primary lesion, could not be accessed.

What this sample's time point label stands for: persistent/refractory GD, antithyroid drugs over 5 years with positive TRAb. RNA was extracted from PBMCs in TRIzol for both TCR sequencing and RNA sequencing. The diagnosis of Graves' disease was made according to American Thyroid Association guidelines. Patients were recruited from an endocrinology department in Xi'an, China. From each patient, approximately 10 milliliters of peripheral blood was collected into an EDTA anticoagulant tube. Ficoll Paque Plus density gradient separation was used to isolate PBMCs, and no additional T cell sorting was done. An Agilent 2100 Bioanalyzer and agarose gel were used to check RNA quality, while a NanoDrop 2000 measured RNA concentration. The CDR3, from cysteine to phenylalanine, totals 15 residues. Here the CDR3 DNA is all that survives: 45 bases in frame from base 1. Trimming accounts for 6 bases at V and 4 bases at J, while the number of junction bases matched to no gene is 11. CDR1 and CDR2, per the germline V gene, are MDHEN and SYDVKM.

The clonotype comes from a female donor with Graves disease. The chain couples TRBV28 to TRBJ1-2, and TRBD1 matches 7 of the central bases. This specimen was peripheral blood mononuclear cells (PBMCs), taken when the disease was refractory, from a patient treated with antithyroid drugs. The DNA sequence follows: TGTGCCAGCAGCCCAGTCAGGACAGGCGTCTATGGCTACACCTTC. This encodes CASSPVRTGVYGYTF.